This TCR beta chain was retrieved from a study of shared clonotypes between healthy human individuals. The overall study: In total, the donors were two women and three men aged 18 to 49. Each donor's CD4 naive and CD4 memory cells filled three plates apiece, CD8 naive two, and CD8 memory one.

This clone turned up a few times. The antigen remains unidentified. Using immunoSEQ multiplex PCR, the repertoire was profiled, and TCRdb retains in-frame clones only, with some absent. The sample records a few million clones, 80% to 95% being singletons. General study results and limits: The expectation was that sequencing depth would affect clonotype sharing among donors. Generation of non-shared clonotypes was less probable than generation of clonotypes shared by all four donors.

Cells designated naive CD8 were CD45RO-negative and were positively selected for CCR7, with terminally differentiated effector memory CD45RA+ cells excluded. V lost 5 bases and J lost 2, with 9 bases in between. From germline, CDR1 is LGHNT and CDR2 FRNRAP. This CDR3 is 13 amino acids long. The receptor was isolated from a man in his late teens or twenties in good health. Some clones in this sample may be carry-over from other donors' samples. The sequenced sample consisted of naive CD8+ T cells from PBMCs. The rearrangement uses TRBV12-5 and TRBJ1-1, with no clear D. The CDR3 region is CASGLALNTEAFF. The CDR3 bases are TGTGCTAGTGGTCTGGCCCTCAACACTGAAGCTTTCTTT.